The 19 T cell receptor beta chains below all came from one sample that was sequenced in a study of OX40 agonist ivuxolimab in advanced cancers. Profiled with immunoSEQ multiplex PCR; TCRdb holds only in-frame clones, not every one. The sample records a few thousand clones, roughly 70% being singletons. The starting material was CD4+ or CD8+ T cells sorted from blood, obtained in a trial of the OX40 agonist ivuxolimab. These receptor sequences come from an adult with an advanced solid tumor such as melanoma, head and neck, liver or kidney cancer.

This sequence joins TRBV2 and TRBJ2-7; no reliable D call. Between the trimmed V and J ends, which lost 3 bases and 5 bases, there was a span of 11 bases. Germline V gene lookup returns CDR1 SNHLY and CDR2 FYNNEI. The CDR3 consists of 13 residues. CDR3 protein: CASSDGVRNEQYF. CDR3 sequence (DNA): TGTGCCAGCAGTGATGGGGTTCGGAACGAGCAGTACTTC.

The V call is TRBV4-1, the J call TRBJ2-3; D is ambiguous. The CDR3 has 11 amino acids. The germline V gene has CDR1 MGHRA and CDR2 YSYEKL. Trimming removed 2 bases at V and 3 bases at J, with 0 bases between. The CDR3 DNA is TGCGCCAGCAGCCAAACAGATACGCAGTATTTT. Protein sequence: CASSQTDTQYF.

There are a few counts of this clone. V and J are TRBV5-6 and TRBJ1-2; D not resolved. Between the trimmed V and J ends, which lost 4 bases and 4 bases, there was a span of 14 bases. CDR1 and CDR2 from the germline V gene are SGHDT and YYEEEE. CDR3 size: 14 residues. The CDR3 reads CASSTAPSAYGYTF. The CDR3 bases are TGTGCCAGCAGCACGGCCCCCTCCGCCTATGGCTACACCTTC.

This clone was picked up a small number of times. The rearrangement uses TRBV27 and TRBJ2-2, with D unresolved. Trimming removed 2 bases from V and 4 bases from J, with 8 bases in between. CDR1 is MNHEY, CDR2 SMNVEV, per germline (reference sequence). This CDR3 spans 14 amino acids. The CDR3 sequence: CASSLGSFTGELFF. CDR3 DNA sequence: TGTGCCAGCAGTTTAGGCAGTTTCACCGGGGAGCTGTTTTTT.

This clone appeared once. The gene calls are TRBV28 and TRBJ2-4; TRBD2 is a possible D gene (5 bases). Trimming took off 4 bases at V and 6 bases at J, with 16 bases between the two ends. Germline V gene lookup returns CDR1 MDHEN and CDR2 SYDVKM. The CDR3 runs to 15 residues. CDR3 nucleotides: TGTGCCAGCAGTTCGGGGTTCCAGGAGGTAAACATTCAGTACTTC. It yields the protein CASSSGFQEVNIQYF. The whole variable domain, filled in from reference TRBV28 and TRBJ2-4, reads DVKVTQSSRYLVKRTGEKVFLECVQDMDHENMFWYRQDPGLGLRLIYFSYDVKMKEKGDIPEGYSVSREKKERFSLILESASTNQTSMYLCASSSGFQEVNIQYFGAGTRLSVL.

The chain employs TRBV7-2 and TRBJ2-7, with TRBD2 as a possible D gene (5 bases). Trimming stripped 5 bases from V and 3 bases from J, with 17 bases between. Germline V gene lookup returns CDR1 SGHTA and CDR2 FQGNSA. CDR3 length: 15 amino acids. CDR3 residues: CASSPLRAGLYEQYF. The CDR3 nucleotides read TGTGCCAGCAGCCCGTTGCGGGCGGGCCTCTACGAGCAGTACTTC.

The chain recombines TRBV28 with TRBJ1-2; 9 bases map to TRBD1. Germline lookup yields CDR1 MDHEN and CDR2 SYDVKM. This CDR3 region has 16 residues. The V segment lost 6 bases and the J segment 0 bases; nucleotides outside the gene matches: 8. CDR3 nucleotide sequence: TGTGCCAGCAGCCCCTCGAACAGGGGGCCTAACTATGGCTACACCTTC. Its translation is CASSPSNRGPNYGYTF.

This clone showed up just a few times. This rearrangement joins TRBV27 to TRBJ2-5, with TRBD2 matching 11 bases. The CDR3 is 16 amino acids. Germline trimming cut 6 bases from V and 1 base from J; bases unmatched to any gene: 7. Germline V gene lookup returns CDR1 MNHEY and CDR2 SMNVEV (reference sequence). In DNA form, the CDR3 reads TGTGCCAGCAGGAGCTTAGCGGGGGGGATCCAAGAGACCCAGTACTTC. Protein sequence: CASRSLAGGIQETQYF.

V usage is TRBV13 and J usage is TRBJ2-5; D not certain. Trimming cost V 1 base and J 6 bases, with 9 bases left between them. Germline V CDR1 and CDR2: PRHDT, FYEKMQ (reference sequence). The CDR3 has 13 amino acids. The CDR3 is CASSLAVLKTQYF. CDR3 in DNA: TGTGCCAGCAGCTTAGCGGTTTTGAAGACCCAGTACTTC.

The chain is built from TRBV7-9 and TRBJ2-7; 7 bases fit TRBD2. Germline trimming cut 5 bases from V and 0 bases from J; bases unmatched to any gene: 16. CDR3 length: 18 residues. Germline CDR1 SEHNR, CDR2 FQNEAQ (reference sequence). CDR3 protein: CASSPPEASGPSSYEQYF. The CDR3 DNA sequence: TGTGCCAGCAGCCCGCCCGAGGCTAGCGGCCCGAGCTCCTACGAGCAGTACTTC.

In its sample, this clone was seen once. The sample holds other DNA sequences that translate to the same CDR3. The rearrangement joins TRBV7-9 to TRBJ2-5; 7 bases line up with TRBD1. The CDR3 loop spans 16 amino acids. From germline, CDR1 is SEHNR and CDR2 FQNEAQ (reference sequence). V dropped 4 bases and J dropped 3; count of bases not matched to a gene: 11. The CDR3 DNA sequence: TGTGCCAGCAGCTCCAACTTCGGGACAGCAGAAGAGACCCAGTACTTC. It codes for CASSSNFGTAEETQYF.

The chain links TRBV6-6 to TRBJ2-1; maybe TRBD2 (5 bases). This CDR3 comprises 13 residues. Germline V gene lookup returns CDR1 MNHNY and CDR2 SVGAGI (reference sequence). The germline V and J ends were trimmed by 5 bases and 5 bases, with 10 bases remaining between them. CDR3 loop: CASSAGWDNEQFF. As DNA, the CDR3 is TGTGCCAGCAGTGCGGGTTGGGACAATGAGCAGTTCTTC.

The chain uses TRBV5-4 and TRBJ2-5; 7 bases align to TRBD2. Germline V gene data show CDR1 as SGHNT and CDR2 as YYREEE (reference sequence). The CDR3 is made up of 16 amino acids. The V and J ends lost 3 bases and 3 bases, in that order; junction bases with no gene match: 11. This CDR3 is CASSSGLVPLKETQYF. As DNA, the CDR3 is TGTGCCAGCAGCTCCGGACTAGTCCCGCTGAAAGAGACCCAGTACTTC.

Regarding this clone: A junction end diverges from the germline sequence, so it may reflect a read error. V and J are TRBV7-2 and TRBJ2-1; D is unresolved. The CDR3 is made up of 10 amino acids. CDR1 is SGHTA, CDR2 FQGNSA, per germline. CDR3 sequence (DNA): TGTGCCAGCAGCGAGTCGGATTTAGTCTTC. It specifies CASSESDLVF.

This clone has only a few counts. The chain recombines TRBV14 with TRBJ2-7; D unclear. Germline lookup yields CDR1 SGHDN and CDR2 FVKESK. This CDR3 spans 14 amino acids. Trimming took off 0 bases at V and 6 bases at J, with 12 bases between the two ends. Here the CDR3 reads CASSQEPPPAEQYF. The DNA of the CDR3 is TGTGCCAGCAGCCAAGAGCCCCCCCCAGCCGAGCAGTACTTC. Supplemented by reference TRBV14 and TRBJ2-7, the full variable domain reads EAGVTQFPSHSVIEKGQTVTLRCDPISGHDNLYWYRRVMGKEIKFLLHFVKESKQDESGMPNNRFLAERTGGTYSTLKVQPAELEDSGVYFCASSQEPPPAEQYFGPGTRLTVT.

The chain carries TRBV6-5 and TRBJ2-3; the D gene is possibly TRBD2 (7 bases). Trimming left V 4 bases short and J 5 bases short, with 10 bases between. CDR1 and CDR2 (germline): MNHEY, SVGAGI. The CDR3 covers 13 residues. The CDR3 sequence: CASSWRGLDTQYF. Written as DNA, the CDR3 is TGTGCCAGCAGTTGGCGGGGGCTAGATACGCAGTATTTT.

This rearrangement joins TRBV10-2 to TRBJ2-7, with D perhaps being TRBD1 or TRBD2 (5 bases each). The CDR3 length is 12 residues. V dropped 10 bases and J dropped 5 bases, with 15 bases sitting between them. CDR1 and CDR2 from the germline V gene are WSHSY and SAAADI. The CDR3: CATLQGEHEQYF. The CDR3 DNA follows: TGCGCCACCTTACAAGGGGAGCACGAGCAGTACTTC.

As DNA, the CDR3 is TGTGCCAGCAGCGTTACTAGCGGGGGGGGAGATACGCAGTATTTT. It specifies CASSVTSGGGDTQYF. V usage is TRBV11-1 and J usage is TRBJ2-3; 13 bases fit TRBD2. This CDR3 spans 15 amino acids. V gave up 5 bases and J gave up 5 bases; unmatched junction bases: 4. CDR1 and CDR2 from the germline V gene are SGHAT and FQDESV (reference sequence).

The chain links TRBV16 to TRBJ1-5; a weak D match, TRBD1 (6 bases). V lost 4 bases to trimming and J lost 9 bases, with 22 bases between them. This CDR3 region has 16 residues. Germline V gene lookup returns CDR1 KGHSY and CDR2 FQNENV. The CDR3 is CASSPIGGEGVRPQHF. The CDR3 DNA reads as TGTGCCAGCAGCCCCATCGGGGGCGAGGGGGTGAGGCCCCAGCATTTT.